This passage covers 15 T cell receptor beta chains from one sample sequenced in a study of shared T cell receptors in the human thymus. Here immunoSEQ multiplex PCR was the method, and the copy in TCRdb shows in-frame clones only, minus some. The table records over 65,000 clones, over 90% of them present only once. Source material: thymocytes. The receptors come from a human donor.

The rearrangement uses TRBV19 and TRBJ2-2; perhaps TRBD2 as D (6 bases). The germline CDR1 and CDR2 sequences are LNHDA and SQIVND (reference sequence). The CDR3 spans 19 residues. Between the trimmed V and J ends, which lost 5 bases and 3 bases, there was a span of 25 bases. The CDR3 is CASSGTRRPDARDTGELFF. The CDR3 nucleotides are TGTGCCAGTAGTGGGACTCGCAGACCGGACGCGCGGGACACCGGGGAGCTGTTTTTT. Based on the CDR3 plus reference TRBV19 and TRBJ2-2, the full variable domain is DGGITQSPKYLFRKEGQNVTLSCEQNLNHDAMYWYRQDPGQGLRLIYYSQIVNDFQKGDIAEGYSVSREKKESFPLTVTSAQKNPTAFYLCASSGTRRPDARDTGELFFGEGSRLTVL.

This chain links TRBV4-1 with TRBJ2-3; 11 nucleotides agree with TRBD2. The germline gives CDR1 MGHRA, CDR2 YSYEKL. Trimming at V came to 7 bases and at J to 3 bases, leaving 9 bases not matched to a gene. The length of the CDR3 is 16 residues. The CDR3 sequence: CASNDPGLAVTDTQYF. DNA of the CDR3: TGCGCCAGCAACGACCCGGGACTAGCGGTGACAGATACGCAGTATTTT.

V gene TRBV4-1 combines with J gene TRBJ2-7, with 7 bases aligning to TRBD2. This CDR3 region has 15 residues. The germline gives CDR1 MGHRA, CDR2 YSYEKL. Unmatched junction bases numbered 9, after V lost 0 bases and J lost 7 bases. CDR3 sequence: CASSQDPGLKVEQYF. CDR3 nucleotides: TGCGCCAGCAGCCAAGATCCGGGACTAAAGGTTGAGCAGTACTTC.

This chain links TRBV4-3 with TRBJ2-4, with 10 bases lining up with TRBD1. The CDR3 length is 16 residues. Germline V CDR1 and CDR2: LGHNA, YSLEER. J gave up 8 bases and V 0 bases, and 7 bases lay outside the gene matches. The CDR3 loop reads CASSQDKGQGIDIQYF. The DNA of the CDR3 is TGCGCCAGCAGCCAAGATAAGGGACAGGGGATCGACATTCAGTACTTC.

V and J are TRBV13 and TRBJ2-3; 9 bases line up with TRBD2. This CDR3 is built from 18 residues. The J segment lost 4 bases and the V segment lost 4 bases, leaving 15 bases of the junction unmatched. Germline lookup yields CDR1 PRHDT and CDR2 FYEKMQ (reference sequence). The DNA of the CDR3 is TGTGCCAGCAGCTCTCCGGTAGGGCGGGAGGGCGGCGCAGATACGCAGTATTTT. It specifies CASSSPVGREGGADTQYF.

This clone was found a few times. This chain uses TRBV7-9 with TRBJ1-6, with D perhaps TRBD1 (6 bases). V lost 3 bases to trimming and J lost 7 bases, with 13 bases between them. Looked up from germline, CDR1 is SEHNR and CDR2 is FQNEAQ (reference sequence). The CDR3 totals 15 residues. CDR3 in amino acids: CASSFSRDKNSPLHF. CDR3 in DNA: TGTGCCAGCAGCTTCTCTCGGGACAAGAATTCACCCCTCCACTTT.

The chain recombines TRBV4-1 with TRBJ2-2, with a possible D match to TRBD2 (6 bases). The CDR3 has 14 amino acids. The germline V gene encodes CDR1 MGHRA and CDR2 YSYEKL. Trimming removed 6 bases at V and 5 bases at J, with 13 bases between. This CDR3 is CASRIAANTGELFF. CDR3 DNA sequence: TGCGCCAGCAGAATAGCGGCTAATACCGGGGAGCTGTTTTTT.

The V and J genes are TRBV10-3 and TRBJ2-1, with D possibly TRBD2 on 5 matching bases. The CDR3 covers 17 residues. CDR1 is ENHRY, CDR2 SYGVKD, per germline. V lost 2 bases and J 7 bases, leaving 21 bases between the germline ends. The CDR3 is CAISEPDPSRVGNEQFF. DNA for the CDR3: TGTGCCATCAGTGAGCCGGACCCTTCGAGGGTCGGGAATGAGCAGTTCTTC.

This clone appeared once. The rearrangement uses TRBV30 and TRBJ1-5, with D possibly TRBD1 on 6 matching bases. Trimming pared 0 bases from V and 7 bases from J, leaving 10 bases between. There are 13 residues in the CDR3. Germline CDR1 reads GTSNPN; CDR2 reads SVGIG (reference sequence). The CDR3 region has the DNA TGTGCCTGGAGTGTAAAGGGGGGACAGCCCCAGCATTTT. It codes for CAWSVKGGQPQHF. Using reference TRBV30 and TRBJ1-5 for the parts outside the CDR3, the full variable domain is SQTIHQWPATLVQPVGSPLSLECTVEGTSNPNLYWYRQAAGRGLQLLFYSVGIGQISSEVPQNLSASRPQDRQFILSSKKLLLSDSGFYLCAWSVKGGQPQHFGDGTRLSIL.

The chain combines TRBV7-2 with TRBJ2-7; 8 positions agree with TRBD1. Germline trimming cut 7 bases from V and 11 bases from J; bases unmatched to any gene: 10. The germline V gene has CDR1 SGHTA and CDR2 FQGNSA. The CDR3 is 12 residues long. The CDR3, as DNA: TGTGCCAGCAACCCTTCAGGACAGGGAAAGTACTTC. Translation gives CASNPSGQGKYF.

This chain uses TRBV5-6 with TRBJ1-4; no definite D call. CDR3 length: 15 amino acids. The germline CDR1 and CDR2 sequences are SGHDT and YYEEEE. The germline V and J ends were trimmed by 1 base and 8 bases, with 15 bases remaining between them. This CDR3 is CASSLLEPAGEKLFF. The CDR3 region has the DNA TGTGCCAGCAGCTTGTTAGAACCAGCGGGGGAAAAACTGTTTTTT.

J is TRBJ1-6 and V is TRBV5-5; D unclear. Trimming cost V 4 bases and J 8 bases, with 13 bases left between them. The germline gives CDR1 SGHKS, CDR2 YYEKEE (reference sequence). This CDR3 has 14 amino acids. The DNA of the CDR3 is TGTGCCAGCAGCCCCACCCCACTGGATTCACCCCTCCACTTT. It codes for CASSPTPLDSPLHF.

This rearrangement joins TRBV6-1 to TRBJ1-1, with no clear D. Germline V lookup: CDR1 MNHNS, CDR2 SASEGT. Trimming left V 6 bases short and J 13 bases short, with 9 bases between. CDR3 length equals 9 residues. CDR3 nucleotides: TGTGCCAGCAGCGCACCTCGTTTCTTT. Protein sequence: CASSAPRFF.

The chain combines TRBV4-3 with TRBJ1-6; a weak D match, TRBD1 (5 bases). With 1 base removed from V and 7 bases from J, the gap between germline ends came to 17 bases. Germline lookup yields CDR1 LGHNA and CDR2 YSLEER. This CDR3 has 17 amino acids. CDR3 nucleotides: TGCGCCAGCAGCCAAGGGGGCCCAGTTACCACCAATTCACCCCTCCACTTT. This encodes CASSQGGPVTTNSPLHF.

The chain is built from TRBV7-6 and TRBJ1-5; weak D call: TRBD1 (5 bases). Between the trimmed V and J ends, which lost 3 bases and 6 bases, there was a span of 9 bases. Germline CDR1 is SGHVS and CDR2 is FNYEAQ. The CDR3 has 13 amino acids. Written as DNA, the CDR3 is TGTGCCAGCAGCTTGGGGGGTGGTCAGCCCCAGCATTTT. Its translation is CASSLGGGQPQHF.